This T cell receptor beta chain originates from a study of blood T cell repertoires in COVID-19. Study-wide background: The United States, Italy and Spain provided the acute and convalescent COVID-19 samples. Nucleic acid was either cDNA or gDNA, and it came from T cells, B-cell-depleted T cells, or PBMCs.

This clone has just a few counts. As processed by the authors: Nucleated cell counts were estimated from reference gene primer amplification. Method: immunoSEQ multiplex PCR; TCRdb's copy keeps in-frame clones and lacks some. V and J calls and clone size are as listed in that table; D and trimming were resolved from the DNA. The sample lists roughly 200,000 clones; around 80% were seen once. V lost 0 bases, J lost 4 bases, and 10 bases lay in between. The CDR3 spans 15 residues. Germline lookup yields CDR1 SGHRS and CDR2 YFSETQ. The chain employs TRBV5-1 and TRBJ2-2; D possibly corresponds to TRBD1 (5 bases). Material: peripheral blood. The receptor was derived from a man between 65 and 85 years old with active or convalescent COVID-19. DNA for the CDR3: TGCGCCAGCAGCTTGGAAGGGGTGGGCACCGGGGAGCTGTTTTTT. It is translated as CASSLEGVGTGELFF.